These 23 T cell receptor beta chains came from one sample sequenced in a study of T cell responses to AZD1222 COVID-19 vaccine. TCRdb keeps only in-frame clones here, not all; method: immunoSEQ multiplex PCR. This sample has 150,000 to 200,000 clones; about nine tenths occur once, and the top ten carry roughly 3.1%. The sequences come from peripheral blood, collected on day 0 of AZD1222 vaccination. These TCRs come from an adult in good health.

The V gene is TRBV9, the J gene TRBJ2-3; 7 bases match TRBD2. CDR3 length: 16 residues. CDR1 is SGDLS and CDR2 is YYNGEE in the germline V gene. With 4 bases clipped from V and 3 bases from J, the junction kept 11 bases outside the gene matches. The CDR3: CASSTQAGSKTDTQYF. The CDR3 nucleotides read TGTGCCAGCAGCACCCAAGCGGGGAGTAAGACAGATACGCAGTATTTT. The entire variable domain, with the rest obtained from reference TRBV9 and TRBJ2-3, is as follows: DSGVTQTPKHLITATGQRVTLRCSPRSGDLSVYWYQQSLDQGLQFLIQYYNGEERAKGNILERFSAQQFPDLHSELNLSSLELGDSALYFCASSTQAGSKTDTQYFGPGTRLTVL.

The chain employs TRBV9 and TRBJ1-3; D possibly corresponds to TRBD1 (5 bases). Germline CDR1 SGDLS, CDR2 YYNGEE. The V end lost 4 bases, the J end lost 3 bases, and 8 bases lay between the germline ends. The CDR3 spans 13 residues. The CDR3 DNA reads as TGTGCCAGCAGCAGGGACCTTGGAAACACCATATATTTT. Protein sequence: CASSRDLGNTIYF.

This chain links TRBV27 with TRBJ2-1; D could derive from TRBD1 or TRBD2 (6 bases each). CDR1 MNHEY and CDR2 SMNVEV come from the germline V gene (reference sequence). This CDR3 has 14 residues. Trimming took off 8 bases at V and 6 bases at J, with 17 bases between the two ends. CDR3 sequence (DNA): TGTGCCAGCCAACCTGGGGGGCTAATCAATGAGCAGTTCTTC. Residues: CASQPGGLINEQFF.

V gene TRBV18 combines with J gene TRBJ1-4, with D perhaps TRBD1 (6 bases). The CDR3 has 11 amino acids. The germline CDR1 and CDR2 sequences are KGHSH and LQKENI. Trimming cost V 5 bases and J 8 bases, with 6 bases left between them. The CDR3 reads CASSRGEKLFF. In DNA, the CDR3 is TGTGCCAGCTCAAGGGGGGAAAAACTGTTTTTT.

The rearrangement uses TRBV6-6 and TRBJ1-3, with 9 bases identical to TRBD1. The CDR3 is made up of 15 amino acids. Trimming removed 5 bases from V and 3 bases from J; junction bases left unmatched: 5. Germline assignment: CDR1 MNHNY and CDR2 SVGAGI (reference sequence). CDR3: CASSLQGARGNTIYF. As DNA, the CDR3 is TGTGCCAGCAGTCTACAGGGGGCGCGTGGAAACACCATATATTTT.

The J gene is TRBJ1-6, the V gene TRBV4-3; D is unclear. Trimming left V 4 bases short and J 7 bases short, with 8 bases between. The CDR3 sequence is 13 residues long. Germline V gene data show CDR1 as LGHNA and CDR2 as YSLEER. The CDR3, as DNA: TGCGCCAGCAGCCGAGATTTAAATTCACCCCTCCACTTT. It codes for CASSRDLNSPLHF.

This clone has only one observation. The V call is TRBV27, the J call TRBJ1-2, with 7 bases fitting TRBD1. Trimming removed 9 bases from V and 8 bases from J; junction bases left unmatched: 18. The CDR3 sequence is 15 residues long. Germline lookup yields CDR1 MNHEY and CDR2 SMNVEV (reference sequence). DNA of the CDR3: TGTGCCAGTGCTTTAGCTGTCGGGACAGCTATAGGCTACACCTTC. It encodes CASALAVGTAIGYTF.

In DNA, the CDR3 is TGTGCCAGTAGTAACAGGGGGAAGAGCACTGAAGCTTTCTTT. Amino acid sequence: CASSNRGKSTEAFF. The chain couples TRBV19 to TRBJ1-1; 8 nucleotides line up with TRBD1. Germline-derived CDR1 and CDR2 are LNHDA and SQIVND (reference sequence). The CDR3 has 14 amino acids. J lost 4 bases, V lost 4 bases, and 5 bases had no gene match.

The CDR3, as DNA: TGTGCCAGCAGCCAAGAACGGGGCGGTGGGGCCAACGTCCTGACTTTC. This encodes CASSQERGGGANVLTF. V usage is TRBV3-1 (or the pseudogene TRBV3-2) and J usage is TRBJ2-6; either TRBD1 or TRBD2 may supply D (5 bases each). Germline-derived CDR1 and CDR2 are LGHDT and YNNKEL (reference sequence). The CDR3 has 16 amino acids. Trimming left V 0 bases short and J 3 bases short, with 9 bases between.

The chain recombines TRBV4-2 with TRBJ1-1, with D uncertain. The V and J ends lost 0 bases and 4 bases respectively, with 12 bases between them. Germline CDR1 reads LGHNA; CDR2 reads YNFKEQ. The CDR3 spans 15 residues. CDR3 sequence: CASSQDPGRTTEAFF. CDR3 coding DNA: TGTGCCAGCAGCCAAGACCCTGGGCGAACCACTGAAGCTTTCTTT.

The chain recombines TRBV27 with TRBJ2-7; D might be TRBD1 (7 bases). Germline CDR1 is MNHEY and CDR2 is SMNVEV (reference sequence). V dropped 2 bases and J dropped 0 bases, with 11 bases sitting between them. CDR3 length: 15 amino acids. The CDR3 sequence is CASSLRGDSSYEQYF. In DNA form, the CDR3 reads TGTGCCAGCAGTTTAAGGGGGGACAGCTCCTACGAGCAGTACTTC.

The chain's CDR3 is CASNQGYNSPLHF. In DNA, the CDR3 is TGTGCCAGCAACCAGGGATATAATTCACCCCTCCACTTT. The J gene is TRBJ1-6, the V gene TRBV12-3 or TRBV12-4; maybe TRBD1 (5 bases). The CDR3 covers 13 residues. V gave up 7 bases and J gave up 4 bases, with 8 bases separating them.

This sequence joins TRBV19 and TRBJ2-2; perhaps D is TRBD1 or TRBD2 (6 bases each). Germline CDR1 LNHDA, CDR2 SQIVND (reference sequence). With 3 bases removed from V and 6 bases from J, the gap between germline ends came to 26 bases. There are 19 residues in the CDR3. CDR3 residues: CASSIWGPTGDTIAGELFF. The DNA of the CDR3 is TGTGCCAGTAGTATCTGGGGGCCTACGGGGGACACGATCGCCGGGGAGCTGTTTTTT.

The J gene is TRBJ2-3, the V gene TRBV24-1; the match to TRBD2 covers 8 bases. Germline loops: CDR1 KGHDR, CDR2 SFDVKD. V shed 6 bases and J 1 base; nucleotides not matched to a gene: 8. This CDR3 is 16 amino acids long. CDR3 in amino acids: CATSSSRGAGTDTQYF. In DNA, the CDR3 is TGTGCCACCAGTTCCTCGCGGGGGGCTGGCACAGATACGCAGTATTTT.

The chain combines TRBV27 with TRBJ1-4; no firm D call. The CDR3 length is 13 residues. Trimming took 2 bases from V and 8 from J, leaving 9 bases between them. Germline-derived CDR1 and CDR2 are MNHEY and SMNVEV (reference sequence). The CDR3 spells CASSLMGGEKLFF. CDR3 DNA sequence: TGTGCCAGCAGTTTAATGGGTGGGGAAAAACTGTTTTTT.

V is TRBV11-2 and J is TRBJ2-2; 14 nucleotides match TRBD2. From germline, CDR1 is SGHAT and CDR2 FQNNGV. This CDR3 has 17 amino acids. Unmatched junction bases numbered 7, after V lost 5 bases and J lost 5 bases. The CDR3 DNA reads TGTGCCAGCAGCCACGGACTAGCGGGGGGAAGGACCGGGGAGCTGTTTTTT. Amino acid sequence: CASSHGLAGGRTGELFF.

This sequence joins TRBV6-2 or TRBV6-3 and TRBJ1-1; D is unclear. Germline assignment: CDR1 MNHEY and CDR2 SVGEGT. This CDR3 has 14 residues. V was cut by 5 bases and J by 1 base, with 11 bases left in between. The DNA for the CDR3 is TGTGCCAGCAGTAGGAACCGGGAGAACACTGAAGCTTTCTTT. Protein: CASSRNRENTEAFF.

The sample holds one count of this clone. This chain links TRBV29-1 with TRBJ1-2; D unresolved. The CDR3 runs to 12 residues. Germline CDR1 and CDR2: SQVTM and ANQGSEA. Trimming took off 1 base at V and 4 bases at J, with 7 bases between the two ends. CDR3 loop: CSVEGQIYGYTF. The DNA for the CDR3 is TGCAGCGTTGAAGGCCAGATCTATGGCTACACCTTC.

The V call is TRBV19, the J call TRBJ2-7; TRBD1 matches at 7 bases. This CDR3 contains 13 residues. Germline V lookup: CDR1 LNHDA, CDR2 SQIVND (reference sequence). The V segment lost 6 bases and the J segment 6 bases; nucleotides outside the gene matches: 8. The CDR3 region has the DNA TGTGCCAGTAGCCGGGGAAGGGGGCTCGAGCAGTACTTC. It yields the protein CASSRGRGLEQYF.

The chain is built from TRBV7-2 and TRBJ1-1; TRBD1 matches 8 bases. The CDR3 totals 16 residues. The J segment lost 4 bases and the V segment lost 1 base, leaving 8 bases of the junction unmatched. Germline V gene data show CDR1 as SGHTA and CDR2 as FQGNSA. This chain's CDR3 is CASSLEAGGFVTEAFF. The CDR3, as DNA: TGTGCCAGCAGCTTAGAGGCAGGGGGCTTCGTCACTGAAGCTTTCTTT.

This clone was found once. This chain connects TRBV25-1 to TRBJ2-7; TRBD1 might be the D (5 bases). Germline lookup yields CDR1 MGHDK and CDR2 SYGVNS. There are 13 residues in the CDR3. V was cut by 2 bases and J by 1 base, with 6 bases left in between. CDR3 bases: TGTGCCAGCAGTGAAGCAGGGTCCTACGAGCAGTACTTC. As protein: CASSEAGSYEQYF.

CDR3 amino acids: CASSLADLNTEAFF. CDR3 sequence (DNA): TGTGCCAGCAGCTTGGCAGACCTGAACACTGAAGCTTTCTTT. The chain couples TRBV11-2 to TRBJ1-1; D is unresolved. V was shortened by 3 bases and J by 0 bases, with 8 bases between the two germline ends. CDR1 and CDR2 (germline): SGHAT, FQNNGV. The CDR3 consists of 14 residues.

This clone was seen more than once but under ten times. The CDR3 spells CASSLVAGTGYNEQFF. The CDR3, as DNA: TGTGCCAGCAGCTTAGTGGCCGGGACAGGGTACAATGAGCAGTTCTTC. The chain links TRBV7-2 to TRBJ2-1; 9 nucleotides align to TRBD1. Trimming removed 1 base from V and 4 bases from J; junction bases left unmatched: 5. This CDR3 is 16 amino acids long. Germline V lookup: CDR1 SGHTA, CDR2 FQGNSA.